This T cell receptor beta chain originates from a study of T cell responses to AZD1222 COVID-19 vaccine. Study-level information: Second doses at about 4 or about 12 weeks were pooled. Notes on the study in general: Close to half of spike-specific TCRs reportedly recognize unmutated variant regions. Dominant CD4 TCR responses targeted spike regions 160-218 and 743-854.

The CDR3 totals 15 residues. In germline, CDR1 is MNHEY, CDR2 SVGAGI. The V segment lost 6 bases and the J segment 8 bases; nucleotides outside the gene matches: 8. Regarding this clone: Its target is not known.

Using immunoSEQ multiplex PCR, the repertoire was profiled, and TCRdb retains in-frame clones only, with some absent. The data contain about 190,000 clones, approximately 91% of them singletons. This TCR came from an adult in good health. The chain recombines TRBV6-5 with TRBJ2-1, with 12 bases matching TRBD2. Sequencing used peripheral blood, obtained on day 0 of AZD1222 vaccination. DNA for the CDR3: TGTGCCAGCAGCCCCCTAGCGGGGGGGCCGGATGAGCAGTTCTTC. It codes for CASSPLAGGPDEQFF.